The present entry profiles one T cell receptor beta chain with its context. TCRdb's table, derived via immunoSEQ multiplex PCR, lists solely in-frame clones and lacks some. The profile covers about 92,000 clones, with approximately 78% appearing a single time and approximately 9.8% taken by the ten largest. This entry is derived from a study of control samples from healthy donors and cancer patients. The ends were cut back, 4 bases at V and 5 bases at J, with 11 bases in the middle. The germline V gene has CDR1 SQVTM and CDR2 ANQGSEA. The CDR3 totals 13 residues. This receptor was taken from a woman aged 55-75 years in good health. This chain uses TRBV29-1 with TRBJ1-4, with D perhaps TRBD1 (6 bases). The sequencing input was blood. Here the CDR3 reads CSVAGAVNEKLFF. The CDR3, as DNA: TGCAGCGTTGCAGGGGCCGTGAATGAAAAACTGTTTTTT. The full variable domain, completed using reference TRBV29-1 and TRBJ1-4, is SAVISQKPSRDICQRGTSLTIQCQVDSQVTMMFWYRQQPGQSLTLIATANQGSEATYESGFVIDKFPISRPNLTFSTLTVSNMSPEDSSIYLCSVAGAVNEKLFFGSGTQLSVL.